This T cell receptor beta chain comes out of a study of blood T cell repertoires in COVID-19. Study at large: Acute and convalescent COVID-19 specimens originated in the United States, Italy and Spain.

The repertoire was sequenced with immunoSEQ multiplex PCR; TCRdb's copy has only in-frame clones and lacks some. The sample includes some 88,000 clones, approximately 83% seen only once; the top ten take about 3.8%. V was trimmed by 6 bases and J by 1 base, leaving 13 bases between them. The CDR3 is made up of 15 amino acids. CDR1 and CDR2 from the germline V gene are WNHNN and SYGVQD (reference sequence). This TCR was sampled from a man aged 55-75 years with acute or convalescent COVID-19. The V and J genes are TRBV10-1 and TRBJ2-1, with D possibly being TRBD1 (5 bases). The sequencing input was peripheral blood. CDR3 sequence reads: CASSTRVRSYNEQFF. The DNA for the CDR3 is TGCGCCAGCAGCACCAGGGTTAGGTCCTACAATGAGCAGTTCTTC.